A single sample is the source of the 20 T cell receptor beta chains below, sequenced in a study of blood T cell repertoires in COVID-19 (TCRdb year 2020). Receptor libraries were prepared by the immunoSEQ multiplex PCR assay. This immuneACCESS table, as held by TCRdb, lists in-frame sequences with V and J called but not all clones. Of the missing ones, under half trace to an unresolved V gene in checked studies; the others have no known cause. This sample gives approximately 210,000 clones in total; approximately 85% of them show up just once. Approximately 8.1% of the sample lies in the top ten. Sequencing was done on a sample of peripheral blood. The origin of the receptors is a woman between 50 and 59 years old with active or convalescent COVID-19.

The rearrangement uses TRBV11-1 and TRBJ1-1; D call uncertain. V lost 1 base to trimming and J lost 3 bases, with 6 bases between them. CDR1 SGHAT and CDR2 FQDESV come from the germline V gene (reference sequence). This CDR3 comprises 13 residues. CDR3 DNA: TGTGCCAGCAGCTTAGGAGCGGACACTGAAGCTTTCTTT. This gives the protein CASSLGADTEAFF.

V and J are TRBV28 and TRBJ1-4, with 9 nucleotides matching TRBD1. In germline, CDR1 is MDHEN, CDR2 SYDVKM. The CDR3 is 13 residues long. J gave up 11 bases and V 7 bases, and 8 bases lay outside the gene matches. The CDR3 sequence: CASNLGQGGKLFF. CDR3 coding DNA: TGTGCCAGCAACCTGGGACAGGGTGGGAAACTGTTTTTT.

Worth noting for this clone: The junction departs from the called germline gene at one end, perhaps through a read error. The chain is built from TRBV7-2 and TRBJ2-1; D is ambiguous. Germline CDR1 and CDR2: SGHTA and FQGNSA. The CDR3 contains 16 residues. The CDR3 sequence is CASSIARVSSYNEQFF. In DNA form, the CDR3 reads TGTGCCAGCAGCATAGCTCGGGTCAGCTCCTACAATGAGCAGTTCTTC.

The chain employs TRBV6-2 or TRBV6-3 and TRBJ2-5; maybe TRBD2 (6 bases). This CDR3 contains 13 residues. The germline V and J ends were trimmed by 5 bases and 5 bases, with 12 bases remaining between them. CDR1 is MNHEY and CDR2 is SVGEGT in the germline V gene. This chain's CDR3 is CASSRGGVETQYF. In nucleotides, the CDR3 is TGTGCCAGCAGTCGGGGAGGTGTGGAGACCCAGTACTTC.

The rearrangement uses TRBV10-3 and TRBJ2-1, with 8 bases matching TRBD1. V dropped 3 bases and J dropped 1; count of bases not matched to a gene: 5. CDR3 size: 16 residues. Germline V gene sequence: CDR1 ENHRY, CDR2 SYGVKD. CDR3: CAISEPTGVSYNEQFF. In nucleotides, the CDR3 is TGTGCCATCAGTGAACCGACAGGGGTATCCTACAATGAGCAGTTCTTC.

The V and J genes are TRBV6-5 and TRBJ2-1, with TRBD1 matching 7 bases. The CDR3 sequence is 12 residues long. Germline V lookup: CDR1 MNHEY, CDR2 SVGAGI. V lost 6 bases and J lost 11; bases outside the gene matches: 7. This CDR3 reads CASSGLGQKQFF. The CDR3 DNA sequence: TGTGCCAGCAGCGGACTGGGACAGAAGCAGTTCTTC.

The genes are TRBV30 and TRBJ2-7, with a weak D call TRBD1 (5 bases). The V and J ends lost 0 bases and 9 bases respectively, with 21 bases between them. Germline V lookup: CDR1 GTSNPN, CDR2 SVGIG (reference sequence). The CDR3 runs to 15 residues. CDR3 sequence reads: CAWSVKGAQATAQYF. DNA for the CDR3: TGTGCCTGGAGTGTAAAAGGGGCCCAGGCGACGGCGCAGTACTTC.

J is TRBJ2-1 and V is TRBV2, with D unclear. The CDR3 is made up of 12 amino acids. V lost 6 bases to trimming and J lost 11 bases, with 14 bases between them. Germline V gene data show CDR1 as SNHLY and CDR2 as FYNNEI. The CDR3 loop is CASSALVVQQFF. Here the CDR3 DNA reads TGTGCCAGCAGCGCGTTAGTGGTTCAGCAGTTCTTC.

This chain joins TRBV12-3 or TRBV12-4 and TRBJ2-5; D is possibly TRBD1 (7 bases). The CDR3 covers 13 residues. Trimming stripped 5 bases from V and 4 bases from J, with 11 bases between. CDR3 protein: CASSPGGRETQYF. Written as DNA, the CDR3 is TGTGCCAGCAGTCCAGGGGGGAGAGAGACCCAGTACTTC.

The genes are TRBV28 and TRBJ2-7; 11 bases fit TRBD2. The CDR3 is 14 amino acids. CDR1 is MDHEN and CDR2 is SYDVKM in the germline V gene. The V and J ends lost 8 bases and 0 bases, in that order; junction bases with no gene match: 3. CDR3 bases: TGTGCCAGCTCTAGCGGGGGGATCTCCTACGAGCAGTACGTC. This sequence encodes CASSSGGISYEQYV.

The rearrangement joins TRBV12-5 to TRBJ1-5; no reliable D call. The CDR3 extends over 14 amino acids. Per the germline V gene, CDR1 is LGHNT and CDR2 is FRNRAP. V was clipped by 5 bases and J by 1 base, with 9 bases between them. The CDR3 nucleotides are TGTGCTAGTGGTCCTCCCAGGAGCAATCAGCCCCAGCATTTT. It translates to CASGPPRSNQPQHF.

J is TRBJ1-2 and V is TRBV2; 7 bases agree with TRBD1. Germline assignment: CDR1 SNHLY and CDR2 FYNNEI. Unmatched junction bases numbered 10, after V lost 8 bases and J lost 7 bases. The CDR3 is made up of 13 amino acids. DNA of the CDR3: TGTGCCAGCTTTCGGAGGGCAGGGGGTGGCTACACCTTC. Protein product: CASFRRAGGGYTF.

This clone showed up just once. This sequence joins TRBV24-1 and TRBJ2-3, with TRBD2 as a possible D gene (7 bases). Trimming shortened V by 3 bases and J by 8 bases, and 23 bases separated the two germline ends. This CDR3 has 17 amino acids. Germline-derived CDR1 and CDR2 are KGHDR and SFDVKD. The CDR3: CATSDGGADGARGTQYF. The CDR3 coding sequence is TGTGCCACCAGTGATGGGGGGGCCGATGGGGCCCGGGGTACGCAGTATTTT.

This clone was counted a single time. V is TRBV3-1 (or the pseudogene TRBV3-2) and J is TRBJ2-5; tentative D call: TRBD2 (5 bases). The CDR3 has 13 residues. Trimming stripped 3 bases from V and 8 bases from J, with 13 bases between. The germline CDR1 and CDR2 sequences are LGHDT and YNNKEL (reference sequence). The CDR3 region has the DNA TGTGCCAGCAGCCATAGCGACCTTTTAACCCAGTACTTC. This encodes CASSHSDLLTQYF.

J is TRBJ1-2 and V is TRBV5-5, with unresolved D. The V gene's germline CDR1 is SGHKS and CDR2 YYEKEE (reference sequence). This CDR3 has 13 amino acids. Between the trimmed V and J ends, which lost 4 bases and 6 bases, there was a span of 13 bases. CDR3: CASSGLKGDGYTF. The CDR3 DNA is TGTGCCAGCAGCGGCCTGAAGGGAGATGGCTACACCTTC. Complete variable domain (other parts from reference TRBV5-5 and TRBJ1-2): DAGVTQSPTHLIKTRGQQVTLRCSPISGHKSVSWYQQVLGQGPQFIFQYYEKEERGRGNFPDRFSARQFPNYSSELNVNALLLGDSALYLCASSGLKGDGYTFGSGTRLTVV.

The chain uses TRBV28 and TRBJ1-2; D is perhaps TRBD1 (6 bases). Germline CDR1 reads MDHEN; CDR2 reads SYDVKM. The length of the CDR3 is 14 residues. With 3 bases removed from V and 5 bases from J, the gap between germline ends came to 13 bases. CDR3 bases: TGTGCCAGCAGTTTCTACCAGGGGCTATATGGCTACACCTTC. Translated: CASSFYQGLYGYTF.

The genes are TRBV10-3 and TRBJ1-4; TRBD1 matches at 7 bases. There are 14 residues in the CDR3. Germline values: CDR1 ENHRY, CDR2 SYGVKD. J was trimmed by 8 bases and V by 10 bases; bases with no gene match: 13. The CDR3 is CATTRGGAKEKLFF. The CDR3 DNA follows: TGTGCCACTACTAGAGGGGGCGCGAAGGAAAAACTGTTTTTT.

V usage is TRBV11-1 and J usage is TRBJ2-1, with TRBD1 matching over 9 bases. Germline V CDR1 and CDR2: SGHAT, FQDESV (reference sequence). Germline trimming cut 0 bases from V and 5 bases from J; bases unmatched to any gene: 2. The CDR3 loop spans 15 amino acids. CDR3 bases: TGTGCCAGCAGCTTAGCCGGGACAGGGCACAATGAGCAGTTCTTC. It specifies CASSLAGTGHNEQFF.

V usage is TRBV29-1 and J usage is TRBJ2-7, with 7 bases identical to TRBD2. Germline CDR1 and CDR2: SQVTM and ANQGSEA. CDR3 length equals 16 residues. V was pared by 0 bases and J by 6 bases, with 14 bases of the junction left unmatched. The CDR3, as DNA: TGCAGCGTTGAAGAAGGACCCGCAGGGAGGGGTAGCGAGCAGTACTTC. This gives the protein CSVEEGPAGRGSEQYF.

The rearrangement joins TRBV18 to TRBJ1-3, with D perhaps matching TRBD1 (6 bases). V shed 5 bases and J shed 4 bases, with 12 bases lying between them. The CDR3 has 14 amino acids. Looked up from germline, CDR1 is KGHSH and CDR2 is LQKENI. DNA for the CDR3: TGTGCCAGCTCAGCAACAGGGCTCGGAAACACCATATATTTT. Residues: CASSATGLGNTIYF.